These T cell receptor beta chains were read from a single sample in a study of graft-versus-host responses after intestinal transplantation. No antigen has been identified for these receptors. Sequencing was performed with immunoSEQ multiplex PCR; in TCRdb, only in-frame clones are kept and a portion is missing. The sample has approximately 88,000 clones, around 90% seen once. The sequences come from unstimulated CD4+ T cells sorted from spleen or lymph node cells, collected before intestinal transplant. The receptors were gathered from a human donor who received an intestinal transplant. The CDR3 runs from the conserved cysteine through the conserved F or W.

V,CDR3
TRBV23-1,CASSQSGQGPPQYF
TRBV6-1,CASSDRAATNEKLFF
TRBV6-1,CASSDQGAAANTGELFF
TRBV7-6,CASSSKILAGLNEQFF
TRBV11-3,CASSLRQGYEQYF
TRBV11-2,CASSLNRDSSYEQYF
TRBV27,CASSPQGRGYGYTF
TRBV5-4,CASSPMGARLDEQYF
TRBV7-3,CASSLRPPGTRTYNEQFF
TRBV18,CASSPRENTEAFF
TRBV6-5,CASSSRGSEQYF
TRBV4-2,CASSQAPGIGELFF
TRBV4-1,CASSQEPGNQPQHF
TRBV6-1,CASSEARGLWGVMNTEAFF
TRBV18,CASSPVRTGNYGYTF
TRBV6-4,CASSRGNNSPLHF
TRBV9,CASSVAGQGEKLFF
TRBV7-3,CASSPQRAGDTQYF
TRBV5-5,CASSLWTASGNTIYF
TRBV5-1,CASSSTSGGATDTQYF
TRBV29-1,CSVGQGAFGTEAFF
TRBV11-2,CASSVTTGIGYTF
TRBV6-1,CASNLAGGHNEQFF
TRBV5-1,CASSLAQFTDTQYF
TRBV9,CASSVDGRANSPLHF
TRBV7-8,CASSPVWSGDGSGANVLTF
TRBV7-2,CASSLVGSKSNQPQHF
TRBV10-3,CAISAGGEGNSPLHF
TRBV7-9,CASSAKDRGYGETQYF